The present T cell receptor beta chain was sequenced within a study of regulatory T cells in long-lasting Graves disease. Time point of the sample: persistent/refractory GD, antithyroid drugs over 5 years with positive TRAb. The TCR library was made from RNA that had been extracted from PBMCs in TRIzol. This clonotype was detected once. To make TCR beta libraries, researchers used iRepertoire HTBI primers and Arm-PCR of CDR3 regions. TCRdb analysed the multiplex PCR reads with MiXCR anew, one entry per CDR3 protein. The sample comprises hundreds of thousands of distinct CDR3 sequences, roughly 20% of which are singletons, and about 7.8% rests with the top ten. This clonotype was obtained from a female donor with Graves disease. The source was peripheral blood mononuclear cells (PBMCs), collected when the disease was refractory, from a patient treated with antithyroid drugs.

CDR3 nucleotides: TGTGCCAGCAGCCCGCCCTGGGGTACCTACAATGAGCAGTTCTTC. Translated: CASSPPWGTYNEQFF. V and J are TRBV11-1 and TRBJ2-1; D not certain. Germline CDR1 SGHAT, CDR2 FQDESV (reference sequence). This CDR3 is 15 amino acids long. V dropped 5 bases and J dropped 2 bases, with 13 bases sitting between them.